This passage covers 23 T cell receptor beta chains from one sample sequenced in a study of cytomegalovirus exposure and HLA in healthy donors. Profiled with immunoSEQ multiplex PCR; TCRdb holds only in-frame clones, not every one. The sample consists of 200,000 or so clones, roughly 84% of them appearing once. Sequencing used PBMCs. The source is a woman aged 25 to 45 in good health and CMV-seropositive.

This rearrangement joins TRBV6-1 to TRBJ1-5; 7 bases line up with TRBD1. Germline assignment: CDR1 MNHNS and CDR2 SASEGT. This CDR3 spans 16 amino acids. Losses at the gene ends were 4 bases for V and 0 bases for J; bases not matched to a gene: 6. The CDR3 loop reads CASSGSTGNSNQPQHF. CDR3 nucleotides: TGTGCCAGCAGTGGCTCGACAGGGAATAGCAATCAGCCCCAGCATTTT.

V gene TRBV2 combines with J gene TRBJ2-1, with a tentative D call TRBD2 (5 bases). The V end was cut by 5 bases, the J end by 7 bases, with 9 bases between. This CDR3 spans 12 amino acids. Germline V gene sequence: CDR1 SNHLY, CDR2 FYNNEI. CDR3 residues: CASSLRGNEQFF. The CDR3 DNA is TGTGCCAGCAGTCTTCGCGGGAATGAGCAGTTCTTC.

The chain is built from TRBV2 and TRBJ2-2, with 7 bases fitting TRBD1. Looked up from germline, CDR1 is SNHLY and CDR2 is FYNNEI. There are 14 residues in the CDR3. With V trimmed by 2 bases and J by 6 bases, 3 bases remained unmatched. This chain's CDR3 is CASSESGQAGELFF. DNA of the CDR3: TGTGCCAGCAGTGAATCTGGACAGGCCGGGGAGCTGTTTTTT.

The chain uses TRBV2 and TRBJ2-7; TRBD1 agrees at 8 bases. Trimming at V came to 9 bases and at J to 7 bases, leaving 8 bases not matched to a gene. The CDR3 loop spans 12 amino acids. The germline V gene encodes CDR1 SNHLY and CDR2 FYNNEI. The CDR3 DNA follows: TGTGCCAGTGGACAGGGCTGGGGGGAGCAGTACTTC. This encodes CASGQGWGEQYF.

The chain is built from TRBV28 and TRBJ2-7; 7 bases line up with TRBD1. The junction had 3 bases not matched to a gene; V was cut back by 6 bases and J by 1 base. From germline, CDR1 is MDHEN and CDR2 SYDVKM. The CDR3 loop spans 13 amino acids. This CDR3 is CASRIQGSYEQYF. The CDR3 DNA reads as TGTGCCAGCAGGATACAGGGGTCCTACGAGCAGTACTTC.

CDR3 in amino acids: CASSPFGQENTEAFF. In nucleotides, the CDR3 is TGTGCCAGCTCACCATTCGGACAGGAGAACACTGAAGCTTTCTTT. V is TRBV18 and J is TRBJ1-1; 7 nucleotides agree with TRBD1. The CDR3 is 15 residues long. V lost 2 bases to trimming and J lost 1 base; unmatched junction nucleotides: 4. The germline gives CDR1 KGHSH, CDR2 LQKENI.

The chain recombines TRBV18 with TRBJ2-5; 7 bases are shared with TRBD1. The CDR3 runs 13 residues. The V and J ends lost 4 bases and 5 bases, in that order; junction bases with no gene match: 4. Germline lookup yields CDR1 KGHSH and CDR2 LQKENI. CDR3 protein: CASSLNRGETQYF. The CDR3 nucleotides read TGTGCCAGCTCACTAAACAGGGGTGAGACCCAGTACTTC.

The V and J genes are TRBV29-1 and TRBJ2-3; 7 bases line up with TRBD2. CDR1 SQVTM and CDR2 ANQGSEA come from the germline V gene. The CDR3 has 13 amino acids. The V and J ends lost 6 bases and 0 bases, in that order; junction bases with no gene match: 3. The CDR3 sequence is CSVGTTSTDTQYF. The DNA of the CDR3 is TGCAGCGTCGGGACTACAAGCACAGATACGCAGTATTTT.

Details on this clone: One end of the junction fails to match germline, which may point to a read error. This chain links TRBV7-7 with TRBJ2-7, with D perhaps TRBD1 (6 bases). CDR1 is SSHAT, CDR2 FNYEAQ, per germline (reference sequence). This CDR3 spans 13 amino acids. The CDR3 sequence is CASSHNQGYEQYF. CDR3 coding DNA: TGTGCTAGCAGCCATAACCAGGGGTACGAGCAGTACTTC.

On this clone: The junction departs from germline at one end; a sequencing error may be responsible. The chain uses TRBV15 and TRBJ2-5; possible D gene TRBD1, 6 bases. The CDR3 length is 15 residues. Germline loops: CDR1 LNHNV, CDR2 YYDKDF (reference sequence). CDR3 in amino acids: CATSRDRAAGARLDF. The CDR3 DNA follows: TGTGCCACCAGCAGAGATCGAGCGGCAGGGGCCCGCTTGGACTTC. The complete variable domain, with remaining parts taken from reference TRBV15 and TRBJ2-5, reads DAMVIQNPRYQVTQFGKPVTLSCSQTLNHNVMYWYQQKSSQAPKLLFHYYDKDFNNEADTPDNFQSRRPNTSFCFLDIRSPGLGDTAMYLCATSRDRAAGARLDFGPGTRLLVL.

The chain uses TRBV15 and TRBJ1-5, with 7 bases matching TRBD1. V shed 1 base and J 11 bases; nucleotides not matched to a gene: 11. There are 15 residues in the CDR3. Germline CDR1 reads LNHNV; CDR2 reads YYDKDF (reference sequence). The CDR3 DNA reads as TGTGCCACCAGCAGAGGGCGACAGGGCGAGGATTCCCAGCATTTT. Amino acids: CATSRGRQGEDSQHF.

Only one count was recorded for this clone. This sequence joins TRBV7-9 and TRBJ1-2; D remains unclear. CDR1 is SEHNR and CDR2 is FQNEAQ in the germline V gene (reference sequence). The CDR3 has 12 amino acids. Trimming cost V 3 bases and J 3 bases, with 5 bases left between them. The CDR3 sequence: CASSLEYYGYTF. In nucleotides, the CDR3 is TGTGCCAGCAGCTTGGAGTACTATGGCTACACCTTC.

CDR3 amino acids: CASSYRTGQETQYF. CDR3 sequence (DNA): TGTGCCAGCAGTTATCGGACAGGCCAAGAGACCCAGTACTTC. The rearrangement joins TRBV6-6 to TRBJ2-5; 7 positions match TRBD1. The germline V gene encodes CDR1 MNHNY and CDR2 SVGAGI (reference sequence). The CDR3 covers 14 residues. The J segment lost 1 base and the V segment lost 3 bases, leaving 2 bases of the junction unmatched.

The V gene is TRBV2, the J gene TRBJ1-4; no clear D gene. The CDR3 consists of 15 residues. Germline loops: CDR1 SNHLY, CDR2 FYNNEI. Deletions cut 3 bases from V and 3 bases from J, with 11 bases between. DNA for the CDR3: TGTGCCAGCAGTGAGGAGCGGTTGCCTAATGAAAAACTGTTTTTT. Translated, it gives CASSEERLPNEKLFF.

The rearrangement uses TRBV15 and TRBJ2-7, with 13 nucleotides matching TRBD2. The germline V gene has CDR1 LNHNV and CDR2 YYDKDF (reference sequence). The CDR3 extends over 15 amino acids. V was clipped by 8 bases and J by 8 bases; unmatched bases: 12. CDR3 in DNA: TGTGCCACCTCTCCCGGGGGACTAGCGGGGAACCAGCAGTACTTC. It specifies CATSPGGLAGNQQYF.

CDR3 nucleotides: TGTGCCAGCAGCTTAGGGACAGAGAACACTGAAGCTTTCTTT. Translation: CASSLGTENTEAFF. The V gene is TRBV7-6, the J gene TRBJ1-1, with D perhaps TRBD1 (6 bases). The length of the CDR3 is 14 residues. Germline-derived CDR1 and CDR2 are SGHVS and FNYEAQ. The ends were cut back, 1 base at V and 1 base at J, with 7 bases in the middle.

The chain employs TRBV10-3 and TRBJ2-1; TRBD1 might be the D (6 bases). V was pared by 0 bases and J by 8 bases, with 14 bases between. The CDR3 covers 15 residues. Per the germline V gene, CDR1 is ENHRY and CDR2 is SYGVKD. CDR3 nucleotides: TGTGCCATCAGTGAGTCAGGGGGAGAGGTGGATGAGCAGTTCTTC. It translates to CAISESGGEVDEQFF.

The chain uses TRBV5-1 and TRBJ2-3; perhaps TRBD1 as D (5 bases). CDR1 is SGHRS, CDR2 YFSETQ, per germline. V dropped 5 bases and J dropped 0 bases, with 19 bases sitting between them. The CDR3 loop spans 17 amino acids. The CDR3 DNA is TGCGCCAGCAGTGGGCTCTTCGCGACAGCTAGCACAGATACGCAGTATTTT. Its translation: CASSGLFATASTDTQYF.

V gene TRBV4-1 combines with J gene TRBJ1-5; D is possibly TRBD1 (6 bases). The CDR3 has 15 amino acids. V was shortened by 0 bases and J by 5 bases, with 11 bases between the two germline ends. The germline V gene encodes CDR1 MGHRA and CDR2 YSYEKL. The CDR3 DNA reads as TGCGCCAGCAGCCAAGAAAAACAGGGCCATCAGCCCCAGCATTTT. It yields the protein CASSQEKQGHQPQHF.

The V and J genes are TRBV6-5 and TRBJ1-1; D is undetermined. The germline V and J ends were trimmed by 0 bases and 0 bases, with 11 bases remaining between them. Germline CDR1 is MNHEY and CDR2 is SVGAGI. This CDR3 is 16 amino acids long. CDR3 in DNA: TGTGCCAGCAGTTACTCCCGGAGGGCGGTGAACACTGAAGCTTTCTTT. Its protein product is CASSYSRRAVNTEAFF.

The chain uses TRBV11-2 and TRBJ2-7; 9 bases fit TRBD2. Germline CDR1 and CDR2: SGHAT and FQNNGV. V was clipped by 6 bases and J by 7 bases; unmatched bases: 13. This CDR3 spans 15 amino acids. CDR3 bases: TGTGCCAGCAGGAGGGCTAGCGGGACCTACGGTGAGCAGTACTTC. Protein: CASRRASGTYGEQYF.

In its sample, this clone was seen a few times. V usage is TRBV5-1 and J usage is TRBJ1-1; D is unclear. The V end lost 0 bases, the J end lost 5 bases, and 11 bases lay between the germline ends. This CDR3 region has 14 residues. From germline, CDR1 is SGHRS and CDR2 YFSETQ. The CDR3 sequence: CASSLAAGGTEAFF. CDR3 coding DNA: TGCGCCAGCAGCTTGGCGGCCGGCGGGACTGAAGCTTTCTTT. The full variable domain, rest sourced from reference TRBV5-1 and TRBJ1-1, is KAGVTQTPRYLIKTRGQQVTLSCSPISGHRSVSWYQQTPGQGLQFLFEYFSETQRNKGNFPGRFSGRQFSNSRSEMNVSTLELGDSALYLCASSLAAGGTEAFFGQGTRLTVV.

The rearrangement uses TRBV7-2 and TRBJ1-1; 8 bases are a match to TRBD1. V was clipped by 5 bases and J by 12 bases; unmatched bases: 11. In germline, CDR1 is SGHTA, CDR2 FQGNSA. This CDR3 contains 13 residues. CDR3 sequence reads: CASSPPDREVPFF. The CDR3 coding sequence is TGTGCCAGCAGCCCCCCGGACAGGGAGGTCCCTTTCTTT.